Presented here are 13 T cell receptor beta chains from one specimen sequenced in a study of control samples from healthy donors and cancer patients. Some clones are missing from TCRdb's copy, which holds only in-frame ones; the method was immunoSEQ multiplex PCR. The data hold some 99,000 clones, with 90% observed a single time. Sequenced material: blood. The receptor set was obtained from a human donor in good health. The donor label of this sample is uncertain.

The rearrangement links TRBV7-9 to TRBJ1-2; 7 nucleotides agree with TRBD1. CDR1 and CDR2 from the germline V gene are SEHNR and FQNEAQ (reference sequence). The ends lost 3 bases at V and 7 bases at J; junction bases unmatched: 5. The CDR3 is 13 amino acids. The CDR3 DNA sequence: TGTGCCAGCAGCTTCACAGGGGAGACTGGCTACACCTTC. Translating gives CASSFTGETGYTF.

The rearrangement links TRBV19 to TRBJ1-1, with no clear D. The CDR3 covers 13 residues. V was clipped by 5 bases and J by 0 bases, with 7 bases between them. Germline CDR1 LNHDA, CDR2 SQIVND (reference sequence). The CDR3 sequence is CASSLGMNTEAFF. The CDR3 DNA follows: TGTGCCAGTAGTCTCGGGATGAACACTGAAGCTTTCTTT.

The chain links TRBV10-3 to TRBJ2-5; D unclear. The CDR3 length is 13 residues. V was trimmed by 2 bases and J by 5 bases, leaving 9 bases between them. Germline V gene sequence: CDR1 ENHRY, CDR2 SYGVKD. CDR3 DNA: TGTGCCATCAGTGAGGAACTACGGGAGACCCAGTACTTC. The encoded protein is CAISEELRETQYF.

The chain joins TRBV14 to TRBJ2-3, with TRBD2 matching 7 bases. V trimming: 4 bases; J trimming: 0 bases; junction bases outside the gene matches: 1. This CDR3 spans 14 amino acids. Germline-derived CDR1 and CDR2 are SGHDN and FVKESK. The CDR3 loop is CASSPSGSTDTQYF. The CDR3 DNA reads as TGTGCCAGCAGCCCTAGCGGTAGCACAGATACGCAGTATTTT.

This chain uses TRBV25-1 with TRBJ2-3; D is possibly TRBD1 (5 bases). V lost 2 bases, J lost 2 bases, and 11 bases lay in between. The CDR3 contains 15 residues. From germline, CDR1 is MGHDK and CDR2 SYGVNS. CDR3 sequence reads: CASSEQGRPTDTQYF. CDR3 sequence (DNA): TGTGCCAGCAGTGAACAGGGCAGGCCCACAGATACGCAGTATTTT.

A note on this clone: This CDR3 is also generated by other DNA sequences in the sample. This rearrangement joins TRBV30 to TRBJ1-6; TRBD1 is a possible D gene (5 bases). Trimming stripped 3 bases from V and 13 bases from J, with 16 bases between. Looked up from germline, CDR1 is GTSNPN and CDR2 is SVGIG (reference sequence). The CDR3 covers 13 residues. CDR3 amino acids: CAWRFRGPSPLHF. In nucleotides, the CDR3 is TGTGCCTGGAGATTTCGGGGCCCTTCGCCCCTCCACTTT.

The genes are TRBV7-8 and TRBJ1-1; no definite D call. The CDR3 is 12 residues long. Per the germline V gene, CDR1 is SGHVS and CDR2 is FQNEAQ. Trimming pared 3 bases from V and 4 bases from J, leaving 6 bases between. The CDR3 bases are TGTGCCAGCAGCTTGGCAGCCACTGAAGCTTTCTTT. It specifies CASSLAATEAFF.

This clone has a single count. V is TRBV25-1 and J is TRBJ1-1; weak D call: TRBD1 (6 bases). CDR1 is MGHDK and CDR2 is SYGVNS in the germline V gene. The CDR3 contains 14 residues. Trimming left V 6 bases short and J 1 base short, with 12 bases between. The CDR3 DNA follows: TGTGCCAGCAGCCTACAGGGTCCGAACACTGAAGCTTTCTTT. Encoded protein: CASSLQGPNTEAFF.

This clone was counted a single time. This rearrangement joins TRBV30 to TRBJ2-3; unclear D gene. Per the germline V gene, CDR1 is GTSNPN and CDR2 is SVGIG (reference sequence). The CDR3 spans 11 residues. V lost 2 bases, J lost 6 bases, and 6 bases lay in between. CDR3: CAWSSADTQYF. The CDR3 DNA sequence: TGTGCCTGGAGTTCGGCGGATACGCAGTATTTT.

The V call is TRBV7-2, the J call TRBJ1-4, with 9 nucleotides matching TRBD1. The V and J ends lost 5 bases and 10 bases, in that order; junction bases with no gene match: 14. This CDR3 contains 16 residues. Germline V gene data show CDR1 as SGHTA and CDR2 as FQGNSA. CDR3 amino acids: CASSQTPDRGRGKLFF. CDR3 coding DNA: TGTGCCAGCAGCCAGACCCCGGACAGGGGAAGGGGAAAACTGTTTTTT.

This sequence joins TRBV2 and TRBJ1-1; the match to TRBD1 covers 9 bases. The germline gives CDR1 SNHLY, CDR2 FYNNEI. V lost 8 bases to trimming and J lost 3 bases; unmatched junction nucleotides: 7. The CDR3 loop spans 14 amino acids. The CDR3 bases are TGTGCCAGCTTGACGAGGACAGGGGACACTGAAGCTTTCTTT. Its protein product is CASLTRTGDTEAFF.

The gene calls are TRBV7-9 and TRBJ1-1; weak D call: TRBD1 (5 bases). The V end was cut by 4 bases, the J end by 6 bases, with 15 bases between. Germline V CDR1 and CDR2: SEHNR, FQNEAQ (reference sequence). This CDR3 is 14 amino acids long. DNA of the CDR3: TGTGCCAGCAGCTCCTCGACGGGGCTGGCTGAAGCTTTCTTT. Translation gives CASSSSTGLAEAFF.

This chain joins TRBV13 and TRBJ1-1, with D perhaps TRBD1 (5 bases). The V end was cut by 6 bases, the J end by 7 bases, with 9 bases between. CDR1 and CDR2 (germline): PRHDT, FYEKMQ (reference sequence). CDR3 length: 11 amino acids. In DNA, the CDR3 is TGTGCCAGCAGACAGGCGGTTGAAGCTTTCTTT. Its translation is CASRQAVEAFF.